This TCR beta chain was found in a study of T cell responses to AZD1222 COVID-19 vaccine. Study results and limitations: The breadth and depth of Spike-specific TCRs increased once two AZD1222 doses had been given. Sampling that yielded the repertoires occurred only after the peak T cell response. Clonal diversity was possibly underestimated; the donors were predominantly white British and more often female. Within unmutated variant regions lay the reported targets of nearly half of spike-specific TCRs.

Germline V lookup: CDR1 SGHDN, CDR2 FVKESK. This CDR3 region has 17 residues. Trimming left V 1 base short and J 4 bases short, with 19 bases between. With respect to this clone: Its antigen remains unknown.

Here immunoSEQ multiplex PCR was the method, and the copy in TCRdb shows in-frame clones only, minus some. The sample yields 150,000 to 180,000 clones, roughly 90% seen once. The material was peripheral blood, obtained on day 0 of AZD1222 vaccination. This chain connects TRBV14 to TRBJ1-1; tentatively, D is TRBD1 (5 bases). The receptor comes from an adult in good health. This CDR3 is CASSQAGQTVRGTEAFF. For the CDR3, the DNA is TGTGCCAGCAGCCAAGCAGGCCAGACAGTTCGCGGCACTGAAGCTTTCTTT.